A selection of T cell receptor beta chains follows, all from one sample in a study of graft-versus-host responses after intestinal transplantation. TCRdb's table, derived via immunoSEQ multiplex PCR, lists solely in-frame clones and lacks some. The table shows 4,000 to 6,000 clones, with 20% to 30% occurring only once. Sequencing was performed on alloreactive CD4+ T cells from a mixed lymphocyte reaction culture, taken before transplantation. The receptors originated from a human patient who was an organ donor for intestinal transplantation. The conserved cysteine and the conserved F or W are not part of the CDR3 here. Some rows have no size entry. The others give once, few or many, or a class for an expanded clone.

V	size	CDR3
TRBV2	-	ASSEQGAYNEQF
TRBV11-3	-	ASSLVWLAGVGEQF
TRBV11-3	few	ASSPSAVMNTEAF
TRBV7-3	few	ASGAVLPGGEKLF
TRBV7-9	few	ASSWWQGGEETQY
TRBV5-6	-	ASSRQGSPYNEQF
TRBV11-2	-	ASSLGGHSNQPQH
TRBV5-6	medium-sized	ASSWDLNRALGGYT
TRBV21-1	-	ASSKEWVGLSGQY
TRBV5-1	few	ASSRLVATNEKLF
TRBV10-2	-	ASSEPEGGVEKLF